The subject of this entry is one T cell receptor (beta chain). The antigen is undetermined. TCRdb independently ran MiXCR on the RT-PCR reads; one entry per CDR3 protein. The table has over 2,000 distinct CDR3 sequences, approximately 78% seen once. Germline V lookup: CDR1 MGHRA, CDR2 YSYEKL. The CDR3 loop spans 14 amino acids. The V gene lost 0 bases and the J gene lost 6 bases, with 11 bases spanning the gap. The data belong to a study of yellow fever vaccine responses in identical twins. Study results and limitations: Reportedly, the response of twins' T cells to the vaccine seemed partly convergent, partly personalized.

The source is a young woman who received the yellow fever vaccine. The V gene is TRBV4-1, the J gene TRBJ1-1; D is unresolved. Sequencing used T cells from blood (PBMCs), unsorted or a sorted subset (not recorded which), obtained before or after yellow fever vaccination (not recorded which). The CDR3 loop is CASSQEFEKSEAFF. The CDR3, as DNA: TGCGCCAGCAGCCAAGAGTTCGAGAAGTCTGAAGCTTTCTTT.